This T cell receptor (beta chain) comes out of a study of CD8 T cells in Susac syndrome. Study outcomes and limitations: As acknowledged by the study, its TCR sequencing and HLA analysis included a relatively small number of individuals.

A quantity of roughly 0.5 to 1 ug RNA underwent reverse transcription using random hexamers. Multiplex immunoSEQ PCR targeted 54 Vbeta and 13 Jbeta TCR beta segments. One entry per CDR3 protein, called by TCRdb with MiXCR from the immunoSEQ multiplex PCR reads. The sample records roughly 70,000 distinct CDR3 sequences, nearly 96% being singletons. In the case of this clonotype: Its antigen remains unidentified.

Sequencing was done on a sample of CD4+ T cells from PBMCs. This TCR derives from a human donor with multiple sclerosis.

Here the CDR3 DNA reads TGTGCCAGCAGCTTAATAGGAGGAGAGACCCAGTACTTC. Protein: CASSLIGGETQYF. The chain links TRBV11-2 to TRBJ2-5; D is possibly TRBD2 (5 bases). V shed 2 bases and J shed 4 bases, with 8 bases lying between them. The CDR3 loop spans 13 amino acids. Germline lookup yields CDR1 SGHAT and CDR2 FQNNGV.